Listed here is a single T cell receptor (beta chain). The data derive from a study of T cells in Graves' hyperthyroidism and ophthalmopathy. Clinicians diagnosed patients from clinical symptoms, serum thyroxine and TRAb, thyroid ultrasound and orbital computed tomography. Authors of the study amplified TCR beta CDR3 regions from RNA transcripts. Researchers ran a first-round RT-PCR on the TCR CDR3 using the HTBI primer set. MiXCR was run by TCRdb on the multiplex PCR reads, yielding one entry per CDR3 protein. This table holds 500,000 or so distinct CDR3 sequences, over 15% found once. The sample comprised blood. This TCR came from a woman between 18 and 29 years old with Graves' ophthalmopathy.

CDR3 residues: CASSLGREGQVNEKLFF. The DNA for the CDR3 is TGTGCCAGCAGCTTAGGGAGGGAGGGGCAGGTTAATGAAAAACTGTTTTTT. V gene TRBV11-2 combines with J gene TRBJ1-4; tentatively, D is TRBD1 (5 bases). The V end was cut by 1 base, the J end by 4 bases, with 16 bases between. The CDR3 is 17 amino acids. Germline V gene sequence: CDR1 SGHAT, CDR2 FQNNGV.